The 29 T cell receptor beta chains reported below all come from one sample, sequenced in a study of regulatory T cells in long-lasting Graves disease. Arm-PCR of CDR3 regions and iRepertoire HTBI primers were the basis on which TCR beta libraries were built. Using its own MiXCR run on the multiplex PCR reads, TCRdb lists one record per CDR3 protein. The sample comprises more than 350,000 distinct CDR3 sequences, 15% of which are singletons, and roughly a sixth rests with the top ten. Time point indicated: newly diagnosed GD, antithyroid drugs for less than 3 months. Extracted RNA from PBMCs served as the source of the TCR library. This sample also belongs to another study, concerning T cells in Graves' hyperthyroidism and ophthalmopathy.

This specimen was peripheral blood mononuclear cells (PBMCs), taken at new diagnosis, from a patient treated with antithyroid drugs. The receptors derive from a woman in her 30s with Graves disease.

This clonotype was counted at least ten times. V gene TRBV28 combines with J gene TRBJ1-1, with TRBD1 matching 10 bases. Germline CDR1 reads MDHEN; CDR2 reads SYDVKM. V was pared by 3 bases and J by 6 bases, with 7 bases of the junction left unmatched. CDR3 size: 15 residues. The CDR3 bases are TGTGCCAGCAGTTTGACAGGGGGCACGAAGGCTGAAGCTTTCTTT. Its translation: CASSLTGGTKAEAFF.

A remark on this clonotype: This sequence may be a read error, since a much larger clone differs from it by one base. V and J are TRBV18 and TRBJ2-1; D is possibly TRBD2 (5 bases). The V gene lost 6 bases and the J gene lost 8 bases, with 17 bases spanning the gap. Germline V lookup: CDR1 KGHSH, CDR2 LQKENI. The CDR3 sequence is 14 residues long. The DNA of the CDR3 is TGTGCCAGCTCGCCCCGGGTGGGAGCGGATGAGCAGTTCTTC. Translating gives CASSPRVGADEQFF.

This clonotype has just a few counts. This chain connects TRBV29-1 to TRBJ2-1; D is unresolved. V was shortened by 0 bases and J by 4 bases, with 7 bases between the two germline ends. Germline lookup yields CDR1 SQVTM and CDR2 ANQGSEA. The CDR3 covers 13 residues. CDR3 sequence (DNA): TGCAGCGTTGAAGATGGGCGGTACAATGAGCAGTTCTTC. Translating gives CSVEDGRYNEQFF.

This clonotype was recorded many times. V usage is TRBV7-9 and J usage is TRBJ2-7; 9 nucleotides match TRBD2. The germline CDR1 and CDR2 sequences are SEHNR and FQNEAQ (reference sequence). Losses at the gene ends were 5 bases for V and 5 bases for J; bases not matched to a gene: 7. The CDR3 sequence is 14 residues long. This CDR3 reads CASSTGTSYNEQYF. The CDR3 bases are TGTGCCAGCAGCACTGGGACTAGCTATAACGAGCAGTACTTC.

At least ten counts were recorded for this clonotype. J is TRBJ2-7 and V is TRBV7-8, with D perhaps assigned TRBD1 or TRBD2 (5 bases each). CDR3 length: 15 residues. V was shortened by 3 bases and J by 3 bases, with 15 bases between the two germline ends. Germline assignment: CDR1 SGHVS and CDR2 FQNEAQ. Here the CDR3 reads CASSFKSQGVYEQYF. The CDR3 nucleotides read TGTGCCAGCAGCTTTAAGAGTCAGGGAGTCTACGAGCAGTACTTC.

This clonotype was recorded at least ten times. The chain has TRBV6-1 and TRBJ2-1; TRBD2 might be the D (6 bases). The V and J ends lost 3 bases and 5 bases respectively, with 14 bases between them. Germline CDR1 and CDR2: MNHNS and SASEGT. This CDR3 spans 15 amino acids. The CDR3 region has the DNA TGTGCCAGCAGTGATGGGCTAGCGAGGGACAATGAGCAGTTCTTC. Encoded protein: CASSDGLARDNEQFF.

The CDR3 sequence: CASSLLTSGRAGYEQYF. As DNA, the CDR3 is TGTGCCAGCAGTTTACTGACTAGCGGGAGGGCCGGGTACGAGCAGTACTTC. This chain uses TRBV28 with TRBJ2-7, with TRBD2 matching over 14 bases. This CDR3 is built from 17 residues. Germline CDR1 reads MDHEN; CDR2 reads SYDVKM. V lost 2 bases and J lost 4; bases outside the gene matches: 7.

A word on this clonotype: A much larger clone sits a single nucleotide away, making a read error possible. A read error is likely, as this CDR3 ends without the conserved phenylalanine or tryptophan. The chain is built from TRBV2 and TRBJ2-2; a weak D match, TRBD2 (5 bases). Germline V gives CDR1 SNHLY, CDR2 FYNNEI. Trimming pared 6 bases from V and 6 bases from J, leaving 14 bases between. The CDR3 totals 14 residues. This CDR3 is CASRAEGFPGELFS. The CDR3 nucleotides read TGTGCCAGCAGAGCGGAAGGGTTTCCCGGGGAGCTGTTTTCT.

The CDR3 here is CSARRGLAGFGTQYF. The DNA for the CDR3 is TGCAGTGCTAGACGTGGACTAGCGGGATTCGGGACCCAGTACTTC. The rearrangement joins TRBV20-1 to TRBJ2-5; TRBD2 aligns across 12 bases. CDR1 and CDR2 (germline): DFQATT, SNEGSKA (reference sequence). Trimming at V came to 2 bases and at J to 7 bases, leaving 8 bases not matched to a gene. CDR3 length: 15 amino acids.

This clonotype was seen more than once but under ten times. The gene calls are TRBV12-3 or TRBV12-4 and TRBJ1-1; TRBD1 might be the D (6 bases). This CDR3 spans 14 amino acids. Trimming pared 3 bases from V and 4 bases from J, leaving 12 bases between. The DNA of the CDR3 is TGTGCCAGCAGTTTTTACAGGGTGACCACTGAAGCTTTCTTT. This codes for CASSFYRVTTEAFF.

This clonotype was recorded at least ten times. The gene calls are TRBV7-3 and TRBJ2-3; TRBD2 agrees at 11 bases. CDR3 length equals 14 residues. Germline V gene sequence: CDR1 SGHTA, CDR2 FQGTGA. The trim removed 8 bases at V and 5 bases at J, leaving 6 bases unmatched. CDR3 amino acids: CASGLAGSLDTQYF. For the CDR3, the DNA is TGTGCCAGCGGACTAGCGGGCTCCTTAGATACGCAGTATTTT.

This clonotype was picked up a small number of times. The chain employs TRBV4-1 and TRBJ2-1; TRBD1 agrees at 10 bases. Trimming cost V 5 bases and J 4 bases; bases outside gene matches: 11. This CDR3 contains 17 residues. Germline V gene sequence: CDR1 MGHRA, CDR2 YSYEKL. This chain's CDR3 is CASSGGAAGQGYNEQFF. The DNA for the CDR3 is TGCGCCAGCAGCGGAGGGGCGGCGGGACAGGGGTACAATGAGCAGTTCTTC.

V usage is TRBV9 and J usage is TRBJ2-3; 10 bases line up with TRBD2. The V gene's germline CDR1 is SGDLS and CDR2 YYNGEE. The CDR3 length is 15 residues. Trimming at V came to 2 bases and at J to 1 base, leaving 1 base not matched to a gene. The CDR3 protein is CASSVSGRGTDTQYF. The CDR3 DNA reads as TGTGCCAGCAGCGTGAGCGGGAGGGGCACAGATACGCAGTATTTT.

The chain links TRBV12-5 to TRBJ1-1, with TRBD1 as a possible D gene (6 bases). The germline V gene has CDR1 LGHNT and CDR2 FRNRAP. The CDR3 is 13 amino acids. V lost 6 bases and J 1 base, leaving 9 bases between the germline ends. CDR3 sequence reads: CASGRGQNTEAFF. The CDR3 region has the DNA TGTGCTAGTGGACGGGGGCAGAACACTGAAGCTTTCTTT.

Concerning this clonotype: A much larger clone is a single base away; this may be a read error. The rearrangement uses TRBV10-3 and TRBJ2-3; D uncertain. Germline V gene sequence: CDR1 ENHRY, CDR2 SYGVKD. V was clipped by 10 bases and J by 1 base, with 15 bases between them. The CDR3 totals 14 residues. The CDR3 sequence is CATRPGRGTDTQYF. CDR3 DNA sequence: TGTGCCACCAGACCAGGTCGGGGCACAGATACGCAGTATTTT.

This clonotype has ten or more counts. This chain joins TRBV7-6 and TRBJ1-4; 7 nucleotides agree with TRBD1. Trimming took 5 bases from V and 5 from J; bases not matched to a gene: 11. This CDR3 is built from 16 residues. Germline CDR1 SGHVS, CDR2 FNYEAQ. The CDR3 nucleotides are TGTGCCAGCAGCCCTTCTCCGGGACAGATAAATGAAAAACTGTTTTTT. Protein: CASSPSPGQINEKLFF. Based on the CDR3 plus reference TRBV7-6 and TRBJ1-4, the full variable domain is GAGVSQSPRYKVTKRGQDVALRCDPISGHVSLYWYRQALGQGPEFLTYFNYEAQQDKSGLPNDRFSAERPEGSISTLTIQRTEQRDSAMYRCASSPSPGQINEKLFFGSGTQLSVL.

The J gene is TRBJ2-6, the V gene TRBV24-1, with 7 bases fitting TRBD1. The V and J ends lost 0 bases and 0 bases, in that order; junction bases with no gene match: 4. CDR3 size: 18 residues. Germline V CDR1 and CDR2: KGHDR, SFDVKD. CDR3 coding DNA: TGTGCCACCAGTGATTTGGGGACAGTCCCCTCTGGGGCCAACGTCCTGACTTTC. It is translated as CATSDLGTVPSGANVLTF.

This clonotype was detected a few times. The V call is TRBV7-8, the J call TRBJ2-1; weak D call: TRBD2 (7 bases). The CDR3 sequence is 13 residues long. From germline, CDR1 is SGHVS and CDR2 FQNEAQ. V shed 7 bases and J shed 8 bases, with 15 bases lying between them. The CDR3 DNA reads as TGTGCCAGCATCGTACCGGGGGGCGATGAGCAGTTCTTC. Its translation: CASIVPGGDEQFF. Full variable domain (rest looked up from reference TRBV7-8 and TRBJ2-1): GAGVSQSPRYKVAKRGQDVALRCDPISGHVSLFWYQQALGQGPEFLTYFQNEAQLDKSGLPSDRFFAERPEGSVSTLKIQRTQQEDSAVYLCASIVPGGDEQFFGPGTRLTVL.

This clonotype came up many times. The J gene is TRBJ2-3, the V gene TRBV20-1; D not certain. This CDR3 has 14 amino acids. Trimming removed 3 bases at V and 0 bases at J, with 10 bases between. Per germline, CDR1 DFQATT and CDR2 SNEGSKA (reference sequence). CDR3 amino acids: CSASAAASTDTQYF. CDR3 sequence (DNA): TGCAGTGCTAGTGCTGCAGCTAGCACAGATACGCAGTATTTT.

J is TRBJ1-1 and V is TRBV13, with 7 positions matching TRBD1. The germline V gene encodes CDR1 PRHDT and CDR2 FYEKMQ (reference sequence). The ends lost 5 bases at V and 4 bases at J; junction bases unmatched: 13. CDR3 length: 16 amino acids. CDR3 in DNA: TGTGCCAGCAGCCCAATCGACAGGGTGGTGAGCACTGAAGCTTTCTTT. It codes for CASSPIDRVVSTEAFF. Based on the CDR3 plus reference TRBV13 and TRBJ1-1, the full variable domain is AAGVIQSPRHLIKEKRETATLKCYPIPRHDTVYWYQQGPGQDPQFLISFYEKMQSDKGSIPDRFSAQQFSDYHSELNMSSLELGDSALYFCASSPIDRVVSTEAFFGQGTRLTVV.

Regarding this clonotype: A read error may explain this, as a much larger clone is one base away. The chain carries TRBV24-1 and TRBJ2-5; TRBD1 is a possible D gene (5 bases). Germline V gene data show CDR1 as KGHDR and CDR2 as SFDVKD. This CDR3 is 13 amino acids long. The germline V and J ends were trimmed by 4 bases and 9 bases, with 14 bases remaining between them. Here the CDR3 DNA reads TGTGCCACCAGTGAACCAGGGCTCGAGGCCCAGTACTTC. Amino acid sequence: CATSEPGLEAQYF.

The V call is TRBV9, the J call TRBJ1-6; TRBD1 aligns across 8 bases. Germline CDR1 reads SGDLS; CDR2 reads YYNGEE. Germline trimming cut 4 bases from V and 4 bases from J; bases unmatched to any gene: 7. The CDR3 length is 16 residues. CDR3 DNA sequence: TGTGCCAGCAGCCCCACGAGGACAGGGTATAATTCACCCCTCCACTTT. This codes for CASSPTRTGYNSPLHF.

The sample holds many counts of this clonotype. The chain is built from TRBV7-9 and TRBJ1-1; D gene uncertain. V lost 1 base, J lost 4 bases, and 10 bases lay in between. This CDR3 is 14 amino acids long. Germline lookup yields CDR1 SEHNR and CDR2 FQNEAQ (reference sequence). The CDR3 bases are TGTGCCAGCAGCTTAGGCGGGTTTATCACTGAAGCTTTCTTT. Translating gives CASSLGGFITEAFF. The full variable domain, in which reference TRBV7-9 and TRBJ1-1 provide the parts outside the CDR3, is DTGVSQNPRHKITKRGQNVTFRCDPISEHNRLYWYRQTLGQGPEFLTYFQNEAQLEKSRLLSDRFSAERPKGSFSTLEIQRTEQGDSAMYLCASSLGGFITEAFFGQGTRLTVV.

The V and J genes are TRBV2 and TRBJ2-1; D is undetermined. Trimming pared 3 bases from V and 0 bases from J, leaving 9 bases between. Germline CDR1 reads SNHLY; CDR2 reads FYNNEI. This CDR3 comprises 15 residues. In nucleotides, the CDR3 is TGTGCCAGCAGTGACGTCCCGAGCTCCTACAATGAGCAGTTCTTC. This translates into CASSDVPSSYNEQFF.

This chain links TRBV20-1 with TRBJ2-5, with a tentative D call TRBD1 (5 bases). Trimming removed 3 bases at V and 1 base at J, with 15 bases between. This CDR3 contains 15 residues. Germline CDR1 is DFQATT and CDR2 is SNEGSKA (reference sequence). CDR3 protein: CSASGRVVLQETQYF. For the CDR3, the DNA is TGCAGTGCTAGTGGCAGGGTAGTCCTCCAAGAGACCCAGTACTTC.

At least ten counts were recorded for this clonotype. The genes are TRBV7-8 and TRBJ2-3; D is possibly TRBD2 (6 bases). The ends were cut back, 1 base at V and 0 bases at J, with 14 bases in the middle. The CDR3 has 17 residues. Germline assignment: CDR1 SGHVS and CDR2 FQNEAQ. The CDR3 region has the DNA TGTGCCAGCAGCTTAGTTCCGCGGGAAACTAGCACAGATACGCAGTATTTT. It yields the protein CASSLVPRETSTDTQYF.

This clonotype has just a few counts. The chain is built from TRBV27 and TRBJ1-4; D is possibly TRBD1 (6 bases). The CDR3 is 14 amino acids. Germline V gene data show CDR1 as MNHEY and CDR2 as SMNVEV (reference sequence). Between the trimmed V and J ends, which lost 2 bases and 7 bases, there was a span of 11 bases. In nucleotides, the CDR3 is TGTGCCAGCAGTTTAGGACAGAACCTTGAAAAACTGTTTTTT. It codes for CASSLGQNLEKLFF. Together with reference TRBV27 and TRBJ1-4, the CDR3 gives the full variable domain: EAQVTQNPRYLITVTGKKLTVTCSQNMNHEYMSWYRQDPGLGLRQIYYSMNVEVTDKGDVPEGYKVSRKEKRNFPLILESPSPNQTSLYFCASSLGQNLEKLFFGSGTQLSVL.

Notes on this clonotype: Just one base apart from a much larger clone, this may be a read error. In this CDR3 the conserved last residue, phenylalanine or tryptophan, is missing, so a read error is likely. The CDR3, as DNA: TGTGCCATCAGCCTGGGACAGCCCACGAACTATGGCTACACCTAC. This sequence encodes CAISLGQPTNYGYTY. The J gene is TRBJ1-2, the V gene TRBV10-3; 7 bases are a match to TRBD1. The V and J ends lost 6 bases and 2 bases, in that order; junction bases with no gene match: 9. The CDR3 covers 15 residues. Germline V gene sequence: CDR1 ENHRY, CDR2 SYGVKD.

This clonotype was picked up many times. This chain joins TRBV29-1 and TRBJ2-7, with TRBD2 matching 14 bases. CDR1 and CDR2 (germline): SQVTM, ANQGSEA. The junction had 5 bases not matched to a gene; V was cut back by 4 bases and J by 0 bases. The CDR3 covers 16 residues. CDR3 bases: TGCAGCGTTGCGGGACTAGCGGGAGTCTTCTCCTACGAGCAGTACTTC. This sequence encodes CSVAGLAGVFSYEQYF.